The clone carrying this T cell receptor (beta chain) was observed a handful of times. This sample is part of a study of T-cell reconstitution after alpha-beta-depleted transplantation in children. Unique molecular identifiers were incorporated into the prepared TCRbeta library. TCRdb reanalysed the PCR reads using MiXCR and keeps one entry per CDR3 protein. Of fewer than 550,000 distinct CDR3 sequences in the sample, about a tenth are singletons; the top ten hold 4.5% to 7%. The sequence came from a human donor who donated a stem cell graft to a child with acute myeloid leukemia. The sample was PBMCs from the stem cell graft donor, taken from the stem cell graft.

The CDR3 DNA sequence: TGTGCCAGCAGCTTAGAAGGGGGCCTCACTGAAGCTTTCTTT. It codes for CASSLEGGLTEAFF. The chain has TRBV7-2 and TRBJ1-1; 7 bases agree with TRBD1. Trimming took 1 base from V and 4 from J; bases not matched to a gene: 3. CDR1 and CDR2 from the germline V gene are SGHTA and FQGNSA. The CDR3 length is 14 residues.